This is a list of T cell receptor beta chains from one sample in a study of regulatory T cells in long-lasting Graves disease. TCRdb fed the multiplex PCR reads into MiXCR, producing one record per CDR3 protein. The sample consists of more than 300,000 distinct CDR3 sequences, 12% of them appearing once. These sequences were also reported in another study, on T cells in Graves' hyperthyroidism and ophthalmopathy.

The sample consisted of peripheral blood mononuclear cells (PBMCs), taken at new diagnosis, from a patient treated with antithyroid drugs. These receptors all stem from a woman between 18 and 29 years old with Graves disease. Each CDR3 is given with its conserved first and last residue. The order of the fields is D gene, CDR3 length, J gene, clone size, V gene, CDR3 protein, CDR3 DNA. A D gene is named only where the DNA matches it firmly. The size of a clone is reported for some rows only, either as once, few or many, or as a class for expanded clones.

NA,15,TRBJ1-1,many,TRBV12-3/TRBV12-4,CASSLEGNMNTEAFF,TGTGCCAGCAGTTTAGAGGGGAACATGAACACTGAAGCTTTCTTT
TRBD1,16,TRBJ1-2,many,TRBV28,CASSFIPRTGGEGYTF,TGTGCCAGCAGTTTCATTCCAAGGACAGGGGGCGAAGGCTACACCTTC
NA,14,TRBJ2-3,NA,TRBV6-2/TRBV6-3,CASSERIGTDTQYF,TGTGCCAGCAGTGAACGAATTGGCACAGATACGCAGTATTTT
TRBD1,14,TRBJ2-7,few,TRBV20-1,CTVAMDRPSYEQYF,TGCACAGTAGCCATGGACAGGCCATCCTACGAGCAGTACTTC
NA,13,TRBJ2-3,many,TRBV12-3/TRBV12-4,CASSLWGTDTQYF,TGTGCCAGCAGTTTGTGGGGCACAGATACGCAGTATTTT
NA,16,TRBJ1-2,many,TRBV18,CASSASQGGSGYGYTF,TGTGCCAGCTCCGCCTCACAGGGAGGGTCAGGCTATGGCTACACCTTC
NA,15,TRBJ1-1,many,TRBV25-1,CASSPADELATEAFF,TGTGCCAGCAGCCCCGCGGACGAACTAGCCACTGAAGCTTTCTTT
NA,13,TRBJ1-2,many,TRBV6-1,CASSHADRSRYTF,TGTGCCAGCAGTCACGCTGACAGGTCCCGCTACACCTTC
NA,15,TRBJ1-1,NA,TRBV7-2,CASSLSRVRNTEAFF,TGTGCCAGCAGCTTAAGCAGGGTGAGGAACACTGAAGCTTTCTTT
TRBD2,15,TRBJ2-3,NA,TRBV27,CASSSRLAGGRTQYF,TGTGCCAGCAGTTCTAGACTAGCGGGGGGGCGTACGCAGTATTTT
NA,15,TRBJ2-2,many,TRBV7-9,CASDPEVANTGELFF,TGTGCCAGCGACCCCGAGGTGGCGAACACCGGGGAGCTGTTTTTT
NA,16,TRBJ2-1,NA,TRBV29-1,CSVGSGGGPSYNEQFF,TGCAGCGTTGGGTCGGGTGGGGGGCCTAGCTACAATGAGCAGTTCTTC
NA,13,TRBJ1-2,many,TRBV2,CASQRPVVDGYTF,TGTGCCAGCCAAAGGCCCGTCGTGGATGGCTACACCTTC
NA,16,TRBJ2-1,many,TRBV6-1,CASRLLALSSYNEQFF,TGTGCCAGCAGGCTTCTAGCGCTGAGCTCCTACAATGAGCAGTTCTTC
TRBD1,14,TRBJ1-2,many,TRBV7-9,CASSNAGTEYGYTF,TGTGCCAGCAGCAACGCCGGGACAGAGTATGGCTACACCTTC
NA,13,TRBJ2-3,many,TRBV11-1,CASSPVSTDTQYF,TGTGCCAGCAGCCCCGTGTCTACAGATACGCAGTATTTT
TRBD2,15,TRBJ2-1,few,TRBV6-1,CASSELSGGYNEQFF,TGTGCCAGCAGTGAACTAAGCGGGGGATACAATGAGCAGTTCTTC
NA,13,TRBJ1-2,few,TRBV3-1,CASSRSTRSGYTF,TGTGCCAGCAGCCGAAGTACAAGGTCTGGCTACACCTTC
NA,14,TRBJ1-2,many,TRBV10-3,CAISDDRANYGYTF,TGTGCCATCAGTGATGACCGTGCTAACTATGGCTACACCTTC
NA,21,TRBJ1-5,NA,TRBV10-3,CAISDKHWRPVGHLSNQPQHF,TGTGCCATCAGTGATAAACACTGGAGACCGGTGGGGCATCTGAGCAATCAGCCCCAGCATTTT
TRBD2,14,TRBJ2-7,many,TRBV9,CASSVGGRLHEQYF,TGTGCCAGCAGCGTAGGCGGGAGGCTCCACGAGCAGTACTTC
NA,15,TRBJ2-1,many,TRBV6-2/TRBV6-3,CASSYVLARYNEQFF,TGTGCCAGCAGTTACGTCCTAGCCCGCTACAATGAGCAGTTCTTC
NA,15,TRBJ1-5,many,TRBV4-1,CASSGDFGAGQPQHF,TGCGCCAGCAGCGGAGACTTCGGGGCGGGCCAGCCCCAGCATTTT
NA,15,TRBJ1-1,NA,TRBV12-3/TRBV12-4,CASSSWGAVGTEAFF,TGTGCCAGCAGTTCCTGGGGGGCGGTGGGCACTGAAGCTTTCTTT
NA,13,TRBJ1-4,few,TRBV7-8,CASSSPPGEKLFF,TGTGCCAGCAGCTCTCCACCCGGTGAAAAACTGTTTTTT
NA,14,TRBJ2-3,NA,TRBV6-2/TRBV6-3,CASSWDVSTDTQYF,TGTGCCAGCAGTTGGGACGTTAGCACAGATACGCAGTATTTT
NA,14,TRBJ2-1,many,TRBV27,CASSFYDGYNEQFF,TGTGCCAGCAGTTTTTACGACGGCTACAATGAGCAGTTCTTC
TRBD1,15,TRBJ2-5,few,TRBV19,CASSPRTGPVETQYF,TGTGCCAGTAGTCCGCGGACAGGGCCGGTGGAGACCCAGTACTTC
NA,17,TRBJ1-2,NA,TRBV28,CASSSLPDAPTNYGYTF,TGTGCCAGCAGTTCCCTACCTGACGCGCCCACTAACTATGGCTACACCTTC
TRBD2,16,TRBJ2-2,many,TRBV20-1,CSARTSGGVVTGELFF,TGCAGTGCTAGGACTAGCGGGGGGGTTGTCACCGGGGAGCTGTTTTTT
NA,18,TRBJ2-5,once,TRBV5-5,CASSLMHAQPGPLGTQYF,TGTGCCAGCAGCTTGATGCACGCGCAACCGGGACCCCTGGGGACCCAGTACTTC
NA,14,TRBJ2-7,many,TRBV27,CASSPIDGSYEQYF,TGTGCCAGCAGTCCAATCGACGGCTCCTACGAGCAGTACTTC
TRBD2,13,TRBJ2-5,NA,TRBV6-2/TRBV6-3,CASSLLAGETQYF,TGTGCCAGCAGTTTGCTAGCGGGGGAGACCCAGTACTTC
NA,13,TRBJ2-2,once,TRBV5-1,CASSLDEAGELFF,TGCGCCAGCAGCTTGGATGAGGCCGGGGAGCTGTTTTTT
NA,16,TRBJ2-1,NA,TRBV19,CASNPRGLSSYNEQFF,TGTGCCAGTAACCCTAGGGGATTAAGCTCCTACAATGAGCAGTTCTTC
TRBD1,13,TRBJ1-6,many,TRBV6-2/TRBV6-3,CAIAGGPLLPLHF,TGTGCCATCGCAGGGGGCCCCTTACTACCCCTCCACTTT
NA,13,TRBJ1-1,NA,TRBV4-3,CASSQDRSSEAFF,TGCGCCAGCAGCCAAGACAGGTCCTCGGAAGCTTTCTTT
NA,15,TRBJ1-5,many,TRBV6-5,CASSYGVGSNQPQHF,TGTGCCAGCAGTTACGGGGTGGGATCCAATCAGCCCCAGCATTTT
NA,13,TRBJ2-4,many,TRBV11-2,CASSPTLGDIQYF,TGTGCCAGCAGCCCAACGTTAGGGGACATTCAGTACTTC
NA,17,TRBJ2-3,NA,TRBV20-1,CSAPEVRVATITDTQYF,TGCAGTGCCCCGGAGGTCCGGGTCGCGACAATCACAGATACGCAGTATTTT
NA,17,TRBJ2-7,many,TRBV3-2,CASRHFRLADNSYEQYF,TGTGCCAGCAGGCATTTTCGGCTAGCGGACAACTCCTACGAGCAGTACTTC
TRBD1,14,TRBJ1-5,many,TRBV7-8,CASSDRVGNQPQHF,TGTGCCAGCAGCGACAGGGTTGGCAATCAGCCCCAGCATTTT
NA,13,TRBJ1-4,many,TRBV12-5,CASGLSTNEKLFF,TGTGCTAGTGGTTTGTCAACTAATGAAAAACTGTTTTTT
NA,13,TRBJ2-2,NA,TRBV30,CALPWGLAGELFF,TGTGCCTTACCTTGGGGACTGGCCGGGGAGCTGTTTTTT
NA,14,TRBJ1-6,few,TRBV7-2,CASSLSSSDSPLHF,TGTGCCAGCAGCTTAAGTTCCTCGGATTCACCCCTCCACTTT
NA,17,TRBJ2-1,many,TRBV28,CASRSSTGTPSYNEQFF,TGTGCCAGCAGGAGCTCGACCGGGACTCCTTCCTACAATGAGCAGTTCTTC
NA,13,TRBJ1-1,many,TRBV10-3,CASRAAENTEAFF,TGTGCCAGCCGGGCCGCAGAGAACACTGAAGCTTTCTTT
NA,20,TRBJ2-6,few,TRBV27,CASKERLAADYIPGANVLTF,TGTGCCAGCAAAGAGCGGCTTGCGGCCGATTATATCCCTGGGGCCAACGTCCTGACTTTC
NA,14,TRBJ2-2,NA,TRBV20-1,CSARRTANTGELFF,TGCAGTGCTAGAAGGACAGCCAACACCGGGGAGCTGTTTTTT
NA,15,TRBJ1-2,many,TRBV12-3/TRBV12-4,CASSSGGGGPYGYTF,TGTGCCAGCAGTTCTGGTGGGGGAGGGCCATATGGCTACACCTTC
NA,13,TRBJ2-7,many,TRBV18,CASSPRGPDEQYF,TGTGCCAGCTCACCACGCGGGCCCGACGAGCAGTACTTC
TRBD1,13,TRBJ2-7,many,TRBV6-2/TRBV6-3,CASSPSTGAEQYF,TGTGCCAGCAGTCCCTCTACAGGGGCCGAGCAGTACTTC
NA,15,TRBJ1-2,few,TRBV7-6,CASSPYAGGDYGYTF,TGTGCCAGCAGCCCCTACGCGGGGGGAGACTATGGCTACACCTTC
NA,13,TRBJ2-1,many,TRBV20-1,CSASAGPNNEQFF,TGCAGTGCTAGTGCGGGGCCCAACAATGAGCAGTTCTTC
TRBD1,19,TRBJ1-5,NA,TRBV5-6,CASSSLTVRGLSGNQPQHF,TGTGCCAGCAGCTCCTTAACTGTCAGGGGGCTTTCTGGCAATCAGCCCCAGCATTTT